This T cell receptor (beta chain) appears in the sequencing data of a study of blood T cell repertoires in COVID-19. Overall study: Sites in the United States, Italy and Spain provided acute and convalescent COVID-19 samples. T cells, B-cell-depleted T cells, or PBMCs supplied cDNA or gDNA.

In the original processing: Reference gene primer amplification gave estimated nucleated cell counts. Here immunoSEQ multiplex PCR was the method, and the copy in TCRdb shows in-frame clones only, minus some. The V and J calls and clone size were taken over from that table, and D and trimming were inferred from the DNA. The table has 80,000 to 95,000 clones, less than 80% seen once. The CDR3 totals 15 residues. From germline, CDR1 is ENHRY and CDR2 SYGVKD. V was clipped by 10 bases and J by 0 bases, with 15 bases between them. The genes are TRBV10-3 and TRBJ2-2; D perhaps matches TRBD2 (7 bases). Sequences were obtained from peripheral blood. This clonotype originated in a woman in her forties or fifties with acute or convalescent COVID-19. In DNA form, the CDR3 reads TGTGCCACTAAGCGGGGACACTCGAACACCGGGGAGCTGTTTTTT. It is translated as CATKRGHSNTGELFF.